This record looks at one T cell receptor (beta chain) sequence and its context. CDR3 size: 15 residues. Germline V CDR1 and CDR2: SQVTM, ANQGSEA. The junction had 1 base not matched to a gene; V was cut back by 3 bases and J by 0 bases. This entry is derived from a study of CD8 T cells in ankylosing spondylitis. TCRdb re-called the 5' RACE reads through MiXCR, storing one row per CDR3 protein. The table shows about 360,000 distinct CDR3 sequences, with 20% to 25% occurring only once. This sequence joins TRBV29-1 and TRBJ2-7; 14 bases map to TRBD2. The receptor comes from a male donor with ankylosing spondylitis or in good health (not recorded which). The sequenced material came from blood, either unsorted or a sorted T cell fraction (not recorded which). CDR3 DNA: TGCAGCGTTGAGGGACTAGCGGGGGCCTCCTACGAGCAGTACTTC. The encoded protein is CSVEGLAGASYEQYF.